Listed below are T cell receptor beta chains from one sample, sequenced in a study of PD-1 blockade in classical Hodgkin lymphoma. Generated by immunoSEQ multiplex PCR, the TCRdb table keeps only in-frame clones and is missing some. The data show 30,000 to 35,000 clones, roughly 80% seen once. Source: CD4+ T cells from blood, taken before the fourth cycle of nivolumab. The receptor source for this set is a human donor with classical Hodgkin lymphoma. CDR3s include the opening cysteine and the closing phenylalanine or tryptophan. Not every row has a clone size; where given, it reads once, few, many or a size class.

v_call,clone_size,cdr3_aa
TRBV5-1,once,CASSLDRTHYEQYF
TRBV6-1,NA,CASSNRQVQETQYF
TRBV19,NA,CASGPGGTDTQYF
TRBV4-2,NA,CASSQDRGPVTGELFF
TRBV19,NA,CASRDGGRDTQYF
TRBV4-1,few,CASSQGDPLATNEKLFF
TRBV2,NA,CASKGDAGGYETQYF
TRBV6-6,few,CASRPGQGRNTEAFF
TRBV29-1,NA,CSVGENIQYF
TRBV7-3,once,CASSLNPGGYPYNEQFF
TRBV30,NA,CAWSVRETQYF
TRBV19,NA,CASLQGPAKNIQYF
TRBV5-6,NA,CASTGNHNEKLFF
TRBV19,NA,CASSMRAGAYEQYF
TRBV5-6,NA,CASSRRTGPTGYGYTF
TRBV5-1,NA,CASSLSSGGPTVIFQQYF
TRBV6-1,NA,CASTSNAVDTQYF
TRBV5-6,NA,CASSLGRGPDTQYF
TRBV19,NA,CASSIGLPDTQYF
TRBV19,NA,CASSSGTAGKYNQPQHF
TRBV28,NA,CASSLWRAGGNYEQYF
TRBV4-3,NA,CASSRRVSGKENGYTF
TRBV5-6,few,CASSFGPSPGNSPLHF
TRBV5-4,NA,CASSFTGSADTQYF
TRBV7-2,NA,CASSLSNRGLLPSTDTQYF
TRBV29-1,few,CSVRSRDAEGGYTF
TRBV5-1,NA,CASSFDRPDTQYF